One sample yielded the 30 T cell receptor beta chains listed below, sequenced in a study of T cells in Graves' hyperthyroidism and ophthalmopathy. Amplified TCR beta CDR3 regions came from RNA transcripts. A set of HTBI primers served as the primers for a first-round RT-PCR of the TCR CDR3. TCRdb reprocessed the multiplex PCR reads via MiXCR and lists one record per CDR3 protein. The table records roughly 570,000 distinct CDR3 sequences, 15% to 19% of them present only once. Material: blood. The origin of the receptors is a woman aged 30 to 39 with Graves' hyperthyroidism.

V gene TRBV24-1 combines with J gene TRBJ2-4, with TRBD2 as a possible D gene (5 bases). The CDR3 is 13 amino acids. Germline-derived CDR1 and CDR2 are KGHDR and SFDVKD. V shed 6 bases and J shed 7 bases, with 12 bases lying between them. Written as DNA, the CDR3 is TGTGCCACCAGTCGTGTGTGGAGGAACATTCAGTACTTC. This translates into CATSRVWRNIQYF.

This clonotype was counted a few times. The CDR3 bases are TGCGCCAGCAGTGAAGGCCCTTCGATGGGCTACACCTTC. This encodes CASSEGPSMGYTF. The chain combines TRBV10-1 with TRBJ1-2, with D unresolved. The V and J ends lost 3 bases and 8 bases respectively, with 13 bases between them. The CDR3 runs to 13 residues. The germline gives CDR1 WNHNN, CDR2 SYGVQD (reference sequence).

The chain carries TRBV7-2 and TRBJ2-6; the match to TRBD1 covers 7 bases. J gave up 0 bases and V 6 bases, and 11 bases lay outside the gene matches. Germline V gene data show CDR1 as SGHTA and CDR2 as FQGNSA. This CDR3 spans 18 amino acids. As DNA, the CDR3 is TGTGCCAGCAGACATCGGGACAGCCCACCCTCTGGGGCCAACGTCCTGACTTTC. It yields the protein CASRHRDSPPSGANVLTF.

This clonotype was found a few times. The V call is TRBV2, the J call TRBJ2-1; D is unresolved. Germline lookup yields CDR1 SNHLY and CDR2 FYNNEI. Trimming removed 4 bases at V and 2 bases at J, with 9 bases between. This CDR3 region has 14 residues. The chain's CDR3 is CASSAGWAYNEQFF. The DNA for the CDR3 is TGTGCCAGCAGTGCCGGATGGGCCTACAATGAGCAGTTCTTC.

The table lists this clonotype with many counts. The chain uses TRBV20-1 and TRBJ2-1, with 11 nucleotides matching TRBD2. V dropped 3 bases and J dropped 6; count of bases not matched to a gene: 13. This CDR3 is 17 amino acids long. CDR1 is DFQATT and CDR2 is SNEGSKA in the germline V gene (reference sequence). The CDR3 nucleotides read TGCAGTGCTAGCCTAGCGGGAGGAGCCCCTCGGGGCAATGAGCAGTTCTTC. It is translated as CSASLAGGAPRGNEQFF.

The chain links TRBV5-4 to TRBJ2-1, with 10 bases that match TRBD2. Germline CDR1 and CDR2: SGHNT and YYREEE (reference sequence). V shed 3 bases and J 8 bases; nucleotides not matched to a gene: 5. The CDR3 consists of 14 residues. DNA of the CDR3: TGTGCCAGCAGCTGGACTAGCGGACAGGATGAGCAGTTCTTC. Translated: CASSWTSGQDEQFF.

The sample holds many counts of this clonotype. The chain couples TRBV20-1 to TRBJ2-7; the D gene is possibly TRBD1 (6 bases). V lost 6 bases to trimming and J lost 2 bases, with 14 bases between them. Looked up from germline, CDR1 is DFQATT and CDR2 is SNEGSKA (reference sequence). CDR3 length equals 13 residues. The DNA for the CDR3 is TGCAGTGCCCTCGAGGGGGAACCCTACGAGCAGTACTTC. Protein: CSALEGEPYEQYF.

This clonotype came up many times. V is TRBV2 and J is TRBJ1-4; 8 bases fit TRBD1. Germline V gene sequence: CDR1 SNHLY, CDR2 FYNNEI. CDR3 length: 17 residues. Germline trimming cut 4 bases from V and 13 bases from J; bases unmatched to any gene: 20. CDR3 DNA sequence: TGTGCCAGCAGTGGGGACGGACAGGGACCATTTGGACCCTCACTGTTTTTT. The encoded protein is CASSGDGQGPFGPSLFF.

To note about this clonotype: A much bigger clone sits one base away, suggesting this may be a read error. The CDR3 coding sequence is TGCGCCAGCAAGTTGGCGGATGCAATCTCCTACGAGCAGTACTTC. Translation gives CASKLADAISYEQYF. The chain carries TRBV5-1 and TRBJ2-7, with unresolved D. The CDR3 length is 15 residues. Germline V gene lookup returns CDR1 SGHRS and CDR2 YFSETQ. V lost 6 bases, J lost 0 bases, and 16 bases lay in between.

The CDR3, as DNA: TGTGCCAGCATATGGCGGGAGGAATACGAGCAGTACTTC. Translated, it gives CASIWREEYEQYF. V usage is TRBV27 and J usage is TRBJ2-7; 8 bases match TRBD2. After removal of 7 bases from V and 4 bases from J, the junction contained 6 bases not matched to a gene. Looked up from germline, CDR1 is MNHEY and CDR2 is SMNVEV (reference sequence). This CDR3 has 13 residues.

This clonotype has at least ten counts. The chain joins TRBV7-2 to TRBJ2-1; 7 nucleotides line up with TRBD2. This CDR3 is 16 amino acids long. After removal of 4 bases from V and 4 bases from J, the junction contained 10 bases not matched to a gene. Germline V lookup: CDR1 SGHTA, CDR2 FQGNSA. CDR3 sequence reads: CASSSRGPSGYNEQFF. The CDR3 nucleotides read TGTGCCAGCAGCTCCCGTGGGCCTAGCGGATACAATGAGCAGTTCTTC.

This clonotype was detected many times. This chain uses TRBV30 with TRBJ2-3; TRBD2 matches 10 bases. Trimming took 5 bases from V and 0 from J; bases not matched to a gene: 5. The germline gives CDR1 GTSNPN, CDR2 SVGIG (reference sequence). The CDR3 length is 15 residues. CDR3 nucleotides: TGTGCCTGGGATCTAGCGGGAGCTAGCACAGATACGCAGTATTTT. This sequence encodes CAWDLAGASTDTQYF.

This clonotype was picked up many times. The chain links TRBV20-1 to TRBJ1-1; possible D gene TRBD1, 5 bases. The CDR3 totals 14 residues. Trimming removed 0 bases at V and 1 base at J, with 9 bases between. Per the germline V gene, CDR1 is DFQATT and CDR2 is SNEGSKA (reference sequence). The CDR3, as DNA: TGCAGTGCTAGAGATCGGGGGTCGAACACTGAAGCTTTCTTT. Residues: CSARDRGSNTEAFF.

This clonotype was seen at least ten times. The J gene is TRBJ1-5, the V gene TRBV18; 9 bases are a match to TRBD1. The CDR3 loop spans 14 amino acids. V was clipped by 5 bases and J by 5 bases; unmatched bases: 4. Germline V gene data show CDR1 as KGHSH and CDR2 as LQKENI. The CDR3 protein is CASSRDRAYQPQHF. Here the CDR3 DNA reads TGTGCCAGCTCAAGGGACAGGGCGTATCAGCCCCAGCATTTT.

This clonotype was counted ten times or more. The chain carries TRBV28 and TRBJ2-1, with a tentative D call TRBD2 (6 bases). This CDR3 region has 13 residues. Looked up from germline, CDR1 is MDHEN and CDR2 is SYDVKM. Trimming cost V 7 bases and J 8 bases, with 15 bases left between them. This CDR3 reads CASTSGPSDEQFF. The CDR3 DNA follows: TGTGCCAGCACCTCTGGCCCTAGCGATGAGCAGTTCTTC.

This clonotype has a count of ten or more. The rearrangement joins TRBV20-1 to TRBJ2-1, with a possible D match to TRBD2 (5 bases). Germline V gives CDR1 DFQATT, CDR2 SNEGSKA (reference sequence). V was clipped by 2 bases and J by 8 bases, with 10 bases between them. The CDR3 sequence is 12 residues long. CDR3 nucleotides: TGCAGTGCTAGACCTCCCGGGGATGAGCAGTTCTTC. This encodes CSARPPGDEQFF.

This clonotype was seen at least ten times. The chain links TRBV2 to TRBJ2-3, with D possibly matching TRBD2 (5 bases). The V gene's germline CDR1 is SNHLY and CDR2 FYNNEI. The CDR3 loop spans 15 amino acids. The ends were cut back, 3 bases at V and 3 bases at J, with 13 bases in the middle. Written as DNA, the CDR3 is TGTGCCAGCAGTGAGGGTCTAGCCGTTACAGATACGCAGTATTTT. Protein product: CASSEGLAVTDTQYF.

This chain connects TRBV20-1 to TRBJ2-1; 9 nucleotides match TRBD2. The CDR3 extends over 17 amino acids. V gave up 0 bases and J gave up 6 bases; unmatched junction bases: 12. In germline, CDR1 is DFQATT, CDR2 SNEGSKA (reference sequence). CDR3 in DNA: TGCAGTGCTAGAGATCCCGGGGCGGGAGGGCCGGCCAATGAGCAGTTCTTC. Translated: CSARDPGAGGPANEQFF.

This clonotype was seen at least ten times. The gene calls are TRBV27 and TRBJ1-4, with D hard to call. Germline values: CDR1 MNHEY, CDR2 SMNVEV (reference sequence). The CDR3 sequence is 15 residues long. V was shortened by 2 bases and J by 7 bases, with 14 bases between the two germline ends. CDR3 loop: CASSLIGRRVEKLFF. As DNA, the CDR3 is TGTGCCAGCAGTTTAATCGGCCGCCGGGTTGAAAAACTGTTTTTT.

Many counts were recorded for this clonotype. The CDR3 sequence is CAWSDGRGIWQPQHF. The CDR3 coding sequence is TGTGCCTGGAGTGACGGCAGGGGGATTTGGCAGCCCCAGCATTTT. The chain couples TRBV30 to TRBJ1-5, with 7 bases fitting TRBD1. After removal of 1 base from V and 7 bases from J, the junction contained 10 bases not matched to a gene. CDR1 is GTSNPN, CDR2 SVGIG, per germline (reference sequence). The CDR3 totals 15 residues.

This clonotype occurred many times. The chain links TRBV28 to TRBJ1-6; D gene uncertain. Per the germline V gene, CDR1 is MDHEN and CDR2 is SYDVKM. This CDR3 is 15 amino acids long. V lost 3 bases to trimming and J lost 0 bases, with 6 bases between them. In DNA, the CDR3 is TGTGCCAGCAGTTTGGCCGACTCCTATAATTCACCCCTCCACTTT. Amino acids: CASSLADSYNSPLHF.

The chain recombines TRBV7-9 with TRBJ2-7; either TRBD1 or TRBD2 may supply D (5 bases each). The CDR3 runs 16 residues. CDR1 and CDR2 (germline): SEHNR, FQNEAQ (reference sequence). V was cut by 0 bases and J by 3 bases, with 15 bases left in between. As DNA, the CDR3 is TGTGCCAGCAGCTTAGCTGTGGGGGTGTCGGTCTACGAGCAGTACTTC. Protein product: CASSLAVGVSVYEQYF.

Points on this clonotype: Relative to the germline gene, one junction end is altered; a read error may explain this. The J gene is TRBJ1-2, the V gene TRBV3-1; no clear D gene. Looked up from germline, CDR1 is LGHDT and CDR2 is YNNKEL (reference sequence). This CDR3 contains 12 residues. CDR3 region: CATSTRNYGYTF. Here the CDR3 DNA reads TGTGCCACCAGCACAAGGAACTATGGCTACACCTTC.

This clonotype has at least ten counts. The chain joins TRBV3-1 to TRBJ1-4, with D possibly TRBD1 on 6 matching bases. The CDR3 consists of 14 residues. V was pared by 4 bases and J by 5 bases, with 11 bases between. Germline V gives CDR1 LGHDT, CDR2 YNNKEL (reference sequence). In DNA, the CDR3 is TGTGCCAGCAGCCCGGACAGAGCGAATGAAAAACTGTTTTTT. Translation: CASSPDRANEKLFF.

For this clonotype: Mismatch with germline at one junction end may stem from a read error. The chain recombines TRBV7-3 with TRBJ2-1; D possibly corresponds to TRBD2 (5 bases). Germline V gene data show CDR1 as SGHTA and CDR2 as FQGTGA. The CDR3 spans 13 residues. The CDR3 bases are TGTGCCAGCAGCTTTTCTGGTGGTGGGGAGCGGTTCTTC. Encoded protein: CASSFSGGGERFF.

The chain couples TRBV6-1 to TRBJ2-2; 7 positions match TRBD1. Germline V gene lookup returns CDR1 MNHNS and CDR2 SASEGT. This CDR3 has 16 residues. Trimming cost V 6 bases and J 8 bases; bases outside gene matches: 15. CDR3 nucleotides: TGTGCCAGCAGATCGACAGGGCGACCGGCGTCTGGGGAGCTGTTTTTT. This gives the protein CASRSTGRPASGELFF.

This clonotype showed up many times. This CDR3 is CASSAGGGRYEQYF. The CDR3 bases are TGTGCCAGCAGTGCAGGGGGCGGAAGGTACGAGCAGTACTTC. This rearrangement joins TRBV6-1 to TRBJ2-7, with TRBD1 matching 8 bases. The V segment lost 4 bases and the J segment 4 bases; nucleotides outside the gene matches: 6. The CDR3 length is 14 residues. The germline V gene has CDR1 MNHNS and CDR2 SASEGT.

This clonotype turned up a few times. The V and J genes are TRBV4-2 and TRBJ1-2; 7 nucleotides align to TRBD1. CDR3 length: 15 amino acids. J gave up 4 bases and V 4 bases, and 9 bases lay outside the gene matches. Germline CDR1 LGHNA, CDR2 YNFKEQ. The CDR3 DNA follows: TGTGCCAGCAGCCCCCCGAGCAGGGGGGCCTATGGCTACACCTTC. It translates to CASSPPSRGAYGYTF.

The chain links TRBV10-3 to TRBJ1-2; D is possibly TRBD1 (6 bases). The CDR3 totals 13 residues. The V end was cut by 3 bases, the J end by 3 bases, with 8 bases between. The V gene's germline CDR1 is ENHRY and CDR2 SYGVKD. Here the CDR3 DNA reads TGTGCCATCAGTGAACGACAGGACTATGGCTACACCTTC. It is translated as CAISERQDYGYTF.

This clonotype appeared a few times. This CDR3 reads CATSADSTSQNEQFF. CDR3 nucleotides: TGTGCCACCAGTGCAGACTCGACTTCCCAGAACGAGCAGTTCTTC. The chain recombines TRBV24-1 with TRBJ2-1; no clear D gene. This CDR3 contains 15 residues. V was pared by 5 bases and J by 10 bases, with 20 bases between. Germline CDR1 reads KGHDR; CDR2 reads SFDVKD.